The entry that follows covers one T cell receptor (beta chain) sequence. This receptor's antigen is unknown. No quality values exist for individual bases; no much larger clone is one base distant. The junction carries 13 bases between V and J, which are trimmed by 4 bases and 7 bases respectively. Per the germline V gene (reference sequence), SEHNR is the CDR1 and FQNEAQ is the CDR2. The CDR3 contains 13 residues, cysteine and phenylalanine counted. Only CDR3 DNA remains: 39 bases, in frame from the first base. The record originates from a study of blood T cell repertoires in COVID-19 (TCRdb year 2020). About the full investigation: Samples covering the acute and convalescent phases of COVID-19 were provided by collaborators in the United States, Italy and Spain. Samples came from the ongoing ImmuneRACE study (first 160 participants) plus 1,254 subjects from 6 global collaborators. The sample metadata nearly always contained a de-identified subject ID, COVID-19 status, age in years and sex. Deeply sampled blood TCRbeta repertoires from subjects exposed to, actively infected with, or recovered from COVID-19 were included in the dataset. The repertoires were released in a freely available public database meant as a resource for research on the immune response to SARS-CoV-2. The prospective study material was composed of cDNA or gDNA derived from T cells, B-cell-depleted T cells, or PBMCs. Where available, HLA class I and class II types were taken from metadata supplied by the sample provider and were not determined by assay-based typing. What the authors observed across the whole study: How much clinical and demographic metadata was included differed by source and by participant, and the metadata was provided uncurated.

TCRbeta CDR3 regions were amplified from genomic DNA using the immunoSEQ Assay, a bias-controlled multiplex PCR. As for the original processing: The number of nucleated cells in each sample was estimated by amplification of reference gene primers within the assay. To quantify the absolute abundance of each unique TCRbeta CDR3 rearrangement, sequence reads were collapsed and filtered. Productive Simpson clonality was computed per sample as the square root of Simpson's diversity index over productive rearrangements. TCRdb retrieved this table from immuneACCESS and kept in-frame rearrangements only. Not all clones are present; in checked studies, unresolved V genes account for under half, and no reason is known for the remainder. The V and J calls and the clone size are those of that table, but D and trimming were determined from the DNA. The sample table holds just over 95,000 clones, of which around 87% were seen once. The ten largest clones capture 15% of the sample.

Whole blood was collected in K2EDTA tubes by collaborating institutions according to the institutions' own protocols. For TCRbeta analysis, collaborators shipped samples in one of three forms: frozen whole blood, isolated PBMCs, or DNA extracted from either of those sample types. The material sequenced was peripheral blood. The receptor's source is a human donor in a cohort sampled during active COVID-19. The chain joins TRBV7-9 to TRBJ1-1; TRBD1 could be the D gene, as 5 bases match. Here is the DNA: TGTGCCAGCAGCTCCGGGGAGGGGCTTGAAGCTTTCTTT. The translation is CASSSGEGLEAFF. The variable domain in full, with residues beyond the CDR3 obtained from the reference TRBV7-9 and TRBJ1-1 genes, is DTGVSQNPRHKITKRGQNVTFRCDPISEHNRLYWYRQTLGQGPEFLTYFQNEAQLEKSRLLSDRFSAERPKGSFSTLEIQRTEQGDSAMYLCASSSGEGLEAFFGQGTRLTVV.